This T cell receptor (beta chain) was sequenced during a study of T cells in Graves' hyperthyroidism and ophthalmopathy (dated by TCRdb to the late 2010s). Regarding the complete study: Peripheral blood was sampled at the time of initial diagnosis, prior to any treatment. To identify distinguishing TCR V-J signatures, a discovery cohort of 95 to 100 patients was used, comprising some 43 with Graves' ophthalmopathy and around 57 with stable Graves' hyperthyroidism. In addition, the study compared T-cell repertoires in thyroid tissue and in blood from roughly 6 Graves' hyperthyroidism patients. After sampling, hyperthyroidism patients received methimazole starting at 30 mg daily, and ophthalmopathy patients received high-dose intravenous methylprednisolone. The roughly 91 discovery patients were randomly divided into training and test sets at a 7:3 ratio. An independent validation cohort of under 20 hyperthyroidism patients and more than 15 patients who later progressed to ophthalmopathy tested prospective prediction of ophthalmopathy. According to the paper, TCR Vbeta CDR3 sequencing was carried out on 135 peripheral blood samples, which came from around 43 ophthalmopathy, around 75 hyperthyroidism and some 17 progressor patients. What the research found in general, with its limitations: In validation, progression to ophthalmopathy was predicted by the model with 70.59% sensitivity and about 72% specificity, a median of around 6.5 months before onset. Sample size was not statistically predetermined, and blinding of investigators to group allocation was not performed. A model built on a 13 V-J signature distinguished ophthalmopathy from stable hyperthyroidism, reaching about 88% sensitivity and under 84% specificity in cross-validation and 80%/75% in testing. Most expanded thyroid clonotypes (frequency above 0.001) were also found in blood, which suggests that blood repertoires may mirror thyroid immune responses.

This clonotype appeared many times. Its specific antigen is unknown. Base qualities were left out, and no much larger clone turns up one base away. Taken from cysteine to phenylalanine, the CDR3 has 14 residues. The CDR3 DNA has 42 bases and is translated from base 1. Per the germline V gene (reference sequence), MNHEY is the CDR1 and SMNVEV is the CDR2. V and J lose 6 bases and 7 bases, and a span of 19 bases separates them. Amplification of TCR beta CDR3 regions was carried out from RNA transcripts. The first round of RT-PCR for the TCR CDR3 was performed with the HTBI primer set and the Qiagen OneStep RT-PCR kit. Libraries were constructed in a second round of multiplex PCR, after which size selection and purification were carried out. Libraries were sequenced paired-end with 100 bp reads on an Illumina HiSeq2000. The paper's processing steps were these. SOAPnuke was used to process the raw data, with reads discarded if the reads contained adapters or uncalled bases, had a mean Phred below 15, or lacked an exact constant-primer or identifier match. High-quality paired reads were merged with COPE v1.2.5, and unique nucleotide sequences were defined as clonotypes. MiTCR v1.1 was used to align clonotypes to the IMGT TRBV, TRBD and TRBJ reference segments. The analysis was restricted to V-J combinations with a frequency above 0.0001, which together covered over 99% of the repertoires. A TCS score was defined as the ratio of F50 (clonal expansion) to E x V (chaos), with BLOSUM62-based TCRdist applied between CDR3 peptides within each V-J. Welch's t-statistics and random forest reduced around 520 V-J features to roughly 13, which were used in a naive Bayes classifier (R e1071). The public reads were run again by TCRdb, first through fastp at Q25 and then through MiXCR, and only productive beta chains were kept. Each entry merges the rows of one CDR3 protein and shows their most common DNA and genes. The V and J calls come from TCRdb's annotation, not from the publication. Within this sample are roughly 550,000 distinct CDR3 sequences, with roughly 15% of them counted one time only. The ten largest clones capture 25% to 30% of the sample.

Ophthalmopathy patients had moderately to severely active disease, with a Clinical Activity Score of 3 or more, a NOSPECS grade of 4 or more, and a disease duration of less than 3 months. The study excluded patients with uncontrolled infections, other autoimmune diseases, pregnancy or lactation. Clinical symptoms, serum thyroxine and TRAb, thyroid ultrasound, and orbital computed tomography formed the basis for the diagnoses. PBMCs were isolated from more than 9 ml of fresh peripheral blood by Ficoll-Paque density gradient centrifugation. Trizol reagent was used to extract total RNA, and RNA quality was then checked on an Agilent 2100 Bioanalyzer.

The rearrangement joined TRBV27 to TRBJ2-7, and possibly TRBD2, on 7 matching bases. The TCR sequence derives from a woman under 40 with Graves' ophthalmopathy. Sample: blood. The sequenced DNA: TGTGCCAGCAGACTAACTGGGGGGGCGGGGGAGCAGTACTTC. This sequence encodes CASRLTGGAGEQYF.